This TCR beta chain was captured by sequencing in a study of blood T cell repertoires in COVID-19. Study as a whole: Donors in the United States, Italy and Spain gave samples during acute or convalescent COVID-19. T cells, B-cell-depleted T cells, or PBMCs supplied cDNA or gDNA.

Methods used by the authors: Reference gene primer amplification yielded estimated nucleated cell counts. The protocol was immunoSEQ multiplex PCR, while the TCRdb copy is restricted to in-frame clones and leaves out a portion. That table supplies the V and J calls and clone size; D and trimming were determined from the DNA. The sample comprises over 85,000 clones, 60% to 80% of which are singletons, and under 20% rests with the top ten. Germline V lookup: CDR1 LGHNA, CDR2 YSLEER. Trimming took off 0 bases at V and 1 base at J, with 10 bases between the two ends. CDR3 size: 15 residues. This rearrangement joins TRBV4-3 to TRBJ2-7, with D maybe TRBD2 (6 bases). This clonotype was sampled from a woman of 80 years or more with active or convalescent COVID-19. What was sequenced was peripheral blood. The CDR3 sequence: CASSQEVAASYEQYF. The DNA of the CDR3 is TGCGCCAGCAGCCAAGAGGTAGCGGCGTCCTACGAGCAGTACTTC.